This is a list of T cell receptor beta chains from one sample in a study of blood T cells in healthy people across ages. MiXCR, applied by TCRdb to the 5' RACE reads, yields one record per CDR3 protein. The data hold hundreds of thousands of distinct CDR3 sequences, with under 35% observed a single time. The sequencing input was blood. The source is a woman of 80 years or more in good health. Each CDR3 is given with its conserved first and last residue. Each record gives: J gene, D gene, V gene, clone size, CDR3 protein, CDR3 DNA. The D gene is left open where the match is weak. Expanded clones get a size class; other rows say once, few or many, or leave the size out.

TRBJ1-1,NA,TRBV27,NA,CASRRTVVNTEAFF,TGTGCCAGCAGACGAACTGTGGTGAACACTGAAGCTTTCTTT
TRBJ2-5,TRBD1,TRBV7-3,NA,CASSSYRGTEETQYF,TGTGCCAGCAGCTCGTATAGGGGGACAGAAGAGACCCAGTACTTC
TRBJ2-1,TRBD1,TRBV6-5,many,CASSYSQGVYNEQFF,TGTGCCAGCAGTTATAGTCAGGGGGTCTACAATGAGCAGTTCTTC
TRBJ1-1,NA,TRBV7-7,few,CASSSGRPGELTEAFF,TGTGCCAGCAGCTCCGGACGCCCAGGGGAACTCACTGAAGCTTTCTTT
TRBJ1-6,NA,TRBV4-1,NA,CASSQDDRQIGALHF,TGCGCCAGCAGCCAAGACGACCGGCAAATTGGAGCCCTCCACTTT
TRBJ2-7,NA,TRBV7-2,few,CASSLGPGCYEQYF,TGTGCCAGCAGCTTAGGTCCGGGTTGCTACGAGCAGTACTTC
TRBJ2-5,TRBD2,TRBV6-2/TRBV6-3,NA,CASSPTSGGSKETQYF,TGTGCCAGCAGCCCTACTAGCGGGGGTTCCAAAGAGACCCAGTACTTC
TRBJ1-5,TRBD1,TRBV19,few,CASSSRQGHQPQHF,TGTGCCAGTAGTAGTCGACAGGGCCACCAGCCCCAGCATTTT
TRBJ2-7,NA,TRBV10-3,many,CAISGEGVYEQYF,TGTGCCATCAGTGGAGAGGGAGTGTACGAGCAGTACTTC
TRBJ1-2,NA,TRBV30,NA,CAWSRRERYDYGYTF,TGTGCCTGGAGCAGACGCGAGAGGTACGACTATGGCTACACCTTC
TRBJ1-2,TRBD1,TRBV20-1,NA,CSWTGTYGYTF,TGCAGCTGGACAGGGACCTATGGCTACACCTTC
TRBJ2-3,TRBD2,TRBV12-3/TRBV12-4,NA,CASTKQAMTSGADTQYF,TGTGCCAGCACTAAACAGGCGATGACTAGCGGCGCAGATACGCAATATTTT
TRBJ1-2,TRBD1,TRBV30,few,CAWSVPRQGNGYTF,TGTGCCTGGAGTGTACCTAGACAGGGGAATGGCTACACCTTC
TRBJ2-3,NA,TRBV6-2/TRBV6-3,many,CASSDVGLAPTDTQYF,TGTGCCAGCTCTGACGTGGGGCTAGCACCAACTGATACGCAGTATTTT
TRBJ2-7,NA,TRBV29-1,many,CSASRGYEQYF,TGCAGTGCTAGTCGCGGGTACGAGCAGTACTTC
TRBJ1-5,NA,TRBV7-2,many,CASSLASGNQPQHF,TGTGCCAGCAGCTTAGCGTCAGGCAATCAGCCCCAGCATTTT
TRBJ2-7,NA,TRBV15,many,CATSRDMLSLPPYEQYF,TGTGCCACCAGCAGAGATATGTTATCCCTTCCACCGTACGAGCAGTACTTC
TRBJ1-1,NA,TRBV20-1,NA,CSATPMGGDQAFF,TGCAGTGCTACCCCAATGGGGGGCGATCAAGCTTTCTTT
TRBJ1-6,NA,TRBV28,NA,CASTSGGPYSPLHF,TGTGCCAGCACCTCGGGGGGGCCCTATTCACCCCTCCACTTT
TRBJ1-2,NA,TRBV20-1,NA,CSASQVLGDYGYTF,TGCAGTGCTAGTCAGGTGCTGGGAGACTATGGCTACACCTTC
TRBJ2-1,NA,TRBV9,few,CASSVAAGRKDEQFF,TGTGCCAGCAGCGTAGCGGCAGGGAGGAAAGATGAGCAGTTCTTC
TRBJ2-5,TRBD1,TRBV13,many,CASSSLPSRGSQETQYF,TGTGCCAGCAGCTCCCTCCCCTCCAGGGGGAGTCAAGAGACCCAGTACTTC
TRBJ2-5,TRBD2,TRBV7-9,NA,CASSLGPPTSGGETQYF,TGTGCCAGCAGCTTAGGACCCCCGACTAGCGGGGGCGAGACCCAGTACTTC
TRBJ1-1,NA,TRBV7-9,many,CASSLMSGLDTEAFF,TGTGCCAGCAGCTTAATGTCAGGGCTCGACACTGAAGCTTTCTTT
TRBJ2-1,NA,TRBV12-3/TRBV12-4,many,CASSLRRGNYNEQFF,TGTGCCAGCAGTTTAAGGAGGGGAAATTACAATGAGCAGTTCTTC
TRBJ2-7,NA,TRBV11-2,many,CASSKRQVNYEQYF,TGTGCCAGCAGCAAACGACAGGTTAACTACGAGCAGTACTTC
TRBJ2-3,TRBD2,TRBV15,many,CATSRTGLAGVFSTDTQYF,TGTGCCACCAGCAGAACGGGACTAGCGGGAGTATTTAGCACAGATACGCAGTATTTT
TRBJ1-6,NA,TRBV4-3,many,CASSQEKYGPGSPLHF,TGCGCCAGCAGCCAAGAAAAATATGGCCCCGGCTCACCCCTCCACTTT
TRBJ2-5,TRBD2,TRBV7-2,many,CASSFRRGGQETQYF,TGTGCCAGCAGCTTTAGGCGGGGGGGACAAGAGACCCAGTACTTC
TRBJ2-3,NA,TRBV12-3/TRBV12-4,NA,CASSLHNTDTQYF,TGTGCCAGCAGTTTACACAACACAGATACGCAGTATTTT
TRBJ2-2,NA,TRBV7-9,NA,CASTRGSWNTGELFF,TGTGCCAGCACCAGAGGAAGCTGGAACACCGGGGAGCTGTTTTTT
TRBJ2-1,TRBD2,TRBV7-3,NA,CASSTRLAAYNEQFF,TGTGCCAGCAGCACCCGACTAGCGGCCTACAATGAGCAGTTCTTC
TRBJ2-2,TRBD2,TRBV5-1,NA,CASSSRGGVGTGELFF,TGCGCCAGCAGCTCCCGCGGGGGGGTCGGCACCGGGGAGCTGTTTTTT
TRBJ2-5,NA,TRBV29-1,many,CSVGALSAGQETQYF,TGCAGCGTTGGTGCATTATCAGCGGGTCAAGAGACCCAGTACTTC
TRBJ1-6,NA,TRBV7-9,many,CASSLDGQTNSPLHF,TGTGCCAGCAGCTTAGACGGGCAAACTAATTCACCCCTCCACTTT
TRBJ2-3,NA,TRBV12-3/TRBV12-4,many,CASSFSDTQYF,TGTGCCAGCAGTTTCTCCGATACGCAGTATTTT
TRBJ1-1,NA,TRBV5-1,NA,CASSLLRENTEAFF,TGCGCCAGCAGCTTGCTCAGAGAGAACACTGAAGCTTTCTTT
TRBJ2-1,NA,TRBV29-1,many,CSVTGRTFNEQFF,TGCAGCGTTACCGGCAGAACCTTCAATGAGCAGTTCTTC
TRBJ2-7,NA,TRBV20-1,few,CSARTAGSYEQYF,TGCAGTGCTAGGACGGCGGGTTCCTACGAGCAGTACTTC
TRBJ1-2,NA,TRBV2,many,CAVGRLQGGYTF,TGTGCCGTGGGACGGCTCCAGGGTGGCTACACCTTC
TRBJ2-7,TRBD2,TRBV3-1,once,CASSYSGTSSYEQYF,TGTGCCAGCAGCTACAGCGGGACCTCCTCCTACGAGCAGTACTTC
TRBJ1-5,NA,TRBV20-1,NA,CSARGQDNQPRHF,TGCAGTGCTAGAGGGCAGGACAATCAGCCCCGGCATTTT
TRBJ2-3,TRBD2,TRBV5-4,NA,CASSLGACGGAGDTQYF,TGTGCCAGCAGCTTAGGGGCTTGCGGGGGGGCCGGAGATACGCAGTATTTT
TRBJ1-4,TRBD1,TRBV7-2,many,CASSRTGAAGKLFF,TGTGCCAGCAGCAGGACAGGGGCGGCTGGAAAACTGTTTTTT
TRBJ1-4,NA,TRBV27,many,CASSRIATNEKLFF,TGTGCCAGCAGTAGGATCGCAACTAATGAAAAACTGTTTTTT
TRBJ2-7,NA,TRBV20-1,many,CSARIGPYEQYF,TGCAGTGCTAGAATCGGTCCCTACGAGCAGTACTTC
TRBJ1-2,TRBD1,TRBV19,NA,CASSMTGNYGYTF,TGTGCCAGTAGTATGACAGGGAACTATGGCTACACCTTC
TRBJ2-1,TRBD2,TRBV12-3/TRBV12-4,many,CASSLTSGGRSNEQFF,TGTGCCAGCAGTTTAACCAGCGGGGGAAGGTCTAATGAGCAGTTCTTC
TRBJ1-2,NA,TRBV25-1,many,CASSGARGYTF,TGTGCCAGCAGTGGCGCACGGGGCTACACCTTC
TRBJ2-1,TRBD1,TRBV27,few,CASSLYRGGEQFF,TGTGCCAGCAGTTTATACAGGGGTGGGGAGCAGTTCTTC
TRBJ2-3,NA,TRBV6-4,many,CASSEWPRTDTQYF,TGTGCCAGCAGTGAGTGGCCACGCACAGATACGCAGTATTTT
TRBJ2-4,TRBD1,TRBV5-4,many,CASSSWTGLGNIQYF,TGTGCCAGCAGCTCCTGGACAGGCCTCGGAAACATTCAGTACTTC
TRBJ1-1,NA,TRBV12-3/TRBV12-4,many,CASSLRTNTEAFF,TGTGCCAGCAGCTTAAGAACGAACACTGAAGCTTTCTTT
TRBJ2-7,NA,TRBV5-6,few,CASSLRGAYNEQYF,TGTGCCAGCAGCTTAAGGGGGGCATACAATGAGCAGTACTTC
TRBJ2-5,NA,TRBV3-1,few,CASSPWDAQETQYF,TGTGCCAGCAGCCCTTGGGACGCACAAGAGACCCAGTACTTC
TRBJ2-3,NA,TRBV12-3/TRBV12-4,many,CASSEQGIAPADTQYF,TGTGCCAGCAGTGAACAGGGTATCGCCCCCGCAGATACGCAGTATTTT
TRBJ2-5,TRBD1,TRBV5-6,many,CASSFGQEFQETQYF,TGTGCCAGCAGCTTCGGACAGGAATTCCAAGAGACCCAGTACTTC
TRBJ2-4,NA,TRBV15,many,CATSTGGFDTGGIIQYF,TGTGCCACCAGCACCGGAGGGTTTGACACAGGAGGCATCATTCAGTACTTC
TRBJ2-2,NA,TRBV20-1,NA,CSARDQKARAGTGELFF,TGCAGTGCTAGAGATCAAAAGGCCAGGGCAGGGACCGGGGAGCTGTTTTTT
TRBJ2-5,NA,TRBV3-1,few,CASSQNHNSPGTQYF,TGTGCCAGCAGCCAGAACCATAACTCCCCCGGGACCCAGTACTTC